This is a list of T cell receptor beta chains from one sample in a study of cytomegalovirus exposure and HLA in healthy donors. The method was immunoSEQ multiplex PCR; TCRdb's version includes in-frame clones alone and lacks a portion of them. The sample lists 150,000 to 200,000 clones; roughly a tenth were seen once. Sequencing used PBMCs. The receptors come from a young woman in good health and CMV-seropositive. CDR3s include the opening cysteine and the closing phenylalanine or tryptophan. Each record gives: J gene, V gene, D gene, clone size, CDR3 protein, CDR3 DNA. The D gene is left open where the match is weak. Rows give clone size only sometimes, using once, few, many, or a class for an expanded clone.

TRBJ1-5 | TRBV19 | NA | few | CASSPTGNGNQPQHF | TGTGCCAGTAGTCCCACAGGGAACGGCAATCAGCCCCAGCATTTT
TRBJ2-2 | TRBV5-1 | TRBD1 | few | CASGTGGTGELFF | TGCGCCAGCGGGACAGGGGGCACCGGGGAGCTGTTTTTT
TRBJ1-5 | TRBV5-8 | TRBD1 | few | CASSFTGGAGQPQHF | TGTGCCAGCAGCTTTACAGGGGGCGCCGGTCAGCCCCAGCATTTT
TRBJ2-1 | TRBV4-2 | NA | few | CASSQDPVRYNEQFF | TGTGCCAGCAGCCAAGATCCGGTGCGGTACAATGAGCAGTTCTTC
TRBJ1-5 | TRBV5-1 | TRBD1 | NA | CASSLFTGGNQPQHF | TGCGCCAGCAGCTTGTTCACAGGGGGCAATCAGCCCCAGCATTTT
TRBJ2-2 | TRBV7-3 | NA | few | CASSSARNTGELFF | TGTGCCAGCAGCTCCGCTAGGAACACCGGGGAGCTGTTTTTT
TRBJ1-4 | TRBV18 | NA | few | CASSPKTDPTNEKLFF | TGTGCCAGCTCACCGAAGACAGATCCAACTAATGAAAAACTGTTTTTT
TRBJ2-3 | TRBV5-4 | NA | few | CASSPAAASTDTQYF | TGTGCCAGCAGCCCGGCGGCGGCTAGCACAGATACGCAGTATTTT
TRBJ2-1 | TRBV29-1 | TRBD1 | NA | CSVEDLGTGGTYNEQFF | TGCAGCGTTGAAGATCTTGGTACAGGGGGCACCTACAATGAGCAGTTCTTC
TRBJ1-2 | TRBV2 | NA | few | CASSPQEYYGYTF | TGTGCCAGCAGCCCACAGGAATACTATGGCTACACCTTC
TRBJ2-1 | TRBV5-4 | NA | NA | CASMRSSYNEQFF | TGTGCCAGCATGAGGAGCTCCTACAATGAGCAGTTCTTC
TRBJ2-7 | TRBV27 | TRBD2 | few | CASSLSGGGSSYEQYF | TGTGCCAGCAGTTTATCGGGCGGCGGGAGCTCCTACGAGCAGTACTTC
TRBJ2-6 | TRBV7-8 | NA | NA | CASSLYGGAFGANVLTF | TGTGCCAGCAGCTTATATGGGGGCGCGTTTGGGGCCAACGTCCTGACTTTC
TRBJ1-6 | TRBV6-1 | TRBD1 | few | CATWGQLLNSPLHF | TGTGCCACCTGGGGACAGCTCCTTAATTCACCCCTCCACTTT
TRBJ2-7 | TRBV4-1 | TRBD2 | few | CASSLTSGGIYEQYF | TGCGCCAGCAGCCTAACTAGCGGAGGGATCTACGAGCAGTACTTC
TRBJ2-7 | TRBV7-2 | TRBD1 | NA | CASSPHRGIYEQYF | TGTGCCAGCAGCCCCCACAGGGGTATCTACGAGCAGTACTTC
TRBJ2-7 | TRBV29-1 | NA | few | CSVAKRGGESVREGSYEQYF | TGCAGCGTTGCCAAGAGGGGGGGGGAATCGGTAAGGGAGGGCTCCTACGAGCAGTACTTC
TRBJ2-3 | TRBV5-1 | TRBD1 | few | CASRLGTGYTDTQYF | TGCGCCAGCAGGTTAGGGACAGGGTACACAGATACGCAGTATTTT
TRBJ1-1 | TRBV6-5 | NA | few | CASSYFTGDNTEAFF | TGTGCCAGCAGTTACTTTACGGGAGACAACACTGAAGCTTTCTTT
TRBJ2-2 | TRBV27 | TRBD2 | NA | CASTRLADTGELFF | TGTGCCAGCACCCGACTAGCCGACACCGGGGAGCTGTTTTTT
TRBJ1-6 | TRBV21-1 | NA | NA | CASSKRVGHKNNSPLHF | TGTGCCAGCAGCAAAAGAGTAGGACACAAGAATAATTCACCCCTCCACTTT
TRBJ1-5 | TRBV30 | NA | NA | CAWSEGVNSNQPQHF | TGTGCCTGGAGTGAGGGAGTGAATAGCAATCAGCCCCAGCATTTT
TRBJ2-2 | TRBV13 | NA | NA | CASSLSGWRNSNTGELFF | TGTGCCAGCAGCTTATCGGGCTGGAGGAATTCTAACACCGGGGAGCTGTTTTTT
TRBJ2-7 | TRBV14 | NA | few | CASSQGGSYEQYF | TGTGCCAGCAGCCAGGGAGGTTCCTACGAGCAGTACTTC
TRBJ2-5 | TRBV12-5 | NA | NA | CASGLARGTQYF | TGTGCTAGTGGTTTGGCAAGGGGGACCCAGTACTTC
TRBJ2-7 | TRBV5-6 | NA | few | CASSLDPGTYEQYF | TGTGCCAGCAGCTTGGACCCAGGGACCTACGAGCAGTACTTC
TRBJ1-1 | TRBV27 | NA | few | CASSFPLNINTEAFF | TGTGCCAGCAGTTTTCCCTTGAACATCAACACTGAAGCTTTCTTT
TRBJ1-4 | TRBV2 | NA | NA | CASSAQGPRGEKLFF | TGTGCCAGCAGTGCCCAGGGGCCTCGAGGGGAAAAACTGTTTTTT